This TCR beta chain was obtained from a study of cytomegalovirus exposure and HLA in healthy donors. PCR amplification relied on 60 Vbeta primers (plus 13 Jbeta primers). Authors' data handling: Later analysis identified roughly 82 million unique TCR beta chains, about 12 million shared. Clones were sequenced by immunoSEQ multiplex PCR, and TCRdb holds only the in-frame ones, with some missing. That table is the source of V, J and clone size, and D and trimming were worked out from the DNA. The profile shows 200,000 to 250,000 clones, more than 65% of them singletons. The germline CDR1 and CDR2 sequences are LNHDA and SQIVND (reference sequence). The CDR3 sequence is 13 residues long. V lost 5 bases to trimming and J lost 10 bases; unmatched junction nucleotides: 8.

This TCR was sampled from a man aged 18 to 29 in good health and CMV-seronegative. J is TRBJ2-1 and V is TRBV19; TRBD2 aligns across 7 bases. The sample was PBMCs. The CDR3 coding sequence is TGTGCCAGTAGTCTCCGGGAGGAAGTAGAGCAGTTCTTC. Its translation: CASSLREEVEQFF.